This section outlines one T cell receptor (beta chain) sequence together with its context. Its antigen is not known. This sample is drawn from a study of OX40 agonist ivuxolimab in advanced cancers. On the study more broadly: Dose-escalation subjects each had hepatocellular carcinoma, melanoma, renal cell or head and neck cancer. Study-wide findings and caveats: Both CD4+ and CD8+ T cell populations in blood had undergone clonal expansion by week 6 at 0.1 to 3.0 mg/kg.

Only in-frame clones appear in the TCRdb table, and some are missing; sequencing was by immunoSEQ multiplex PCR. The top ten hold 20% to 30% of the sample, which has 15,000 to 20,000 clones, approximately 80% seen once. The sequenced sample was CD4+ or CD8+ T cells sorted from blood, obtained in a trial of the OX40 agonist ivuxolimab. The clonotype comes from an adult with an advanced solid tumor such as melanoma, head and neck, liver or kidney cancer.

CDR3: CASSQTEYNEQYF. DNA for the CDR3: TGCGCCAGCAGCCAAACCGAGTACAACGAGCAGTACTTC. The rearrangement uses TRBV4-1 and TRBJ2-7; the D is unclear. The CDR3 totals 13 residues. V lost 2 bases and J 5 bases, leaving 10 bases between the germline ends. CDR1 MGHRA and CDR2 YSYEKL come from the germline V gene.